This is a list of T cell receptor beta chains from one sample in a study of blood T cell repertoires in COVID-19. Measured with immunoSEQ multiplex PCR; TCRdb has only the in-frame clones, and not every one. The data contain about 170,000 clones, around 90% of them singletons. The material sequenced was peripheral blood. The receptors were gathered from a man aged 55 to 69 with COVID-19, enrolled during active disease. The CDR3 runs from the conserved cysteine through the conserved F or W. The D gene is left open where the match is weak. Clone sizes are given selectively: once, few, many, or a class where the clone is expanded.

16 TRBJ2-1 TRBD2 TRBV7-7 once CASSPGLAGYYNEQFF TGTGCTAGCAGCCCAGGACTAGCGGGCTACTACAATGAGCAGTTCTTC
12 TRBJ1-3 NA TRBV25-1 NA CASSPSGNTIYF TGTGCCAGCAGTCCTTCCGGAAACACCATATATTTT
10 TRBJ2-5 NA TRBV28 NA CASRRGTQYF TGTGCCAGCCGTAGGGGGACCCAGTACTTC
15 TRBJ2-6 NA TRBV13 NA CASSGRSSGANVLTF TGTGCCAGCAGCGGTAGAAGCTCTGGGGCCAACGTCCTGACTTTC
14 TRBJ1-5 NA TRBV4-1 NA CASSQGSGNQPQHF TGCGCCAGCAGCCAAGGCAGCGGAAATCAGCCCCAGCATTTT
15 TRBJ1-5 TRBD1 TRBV6-5 NA CASILHPGGNQPQHF TGTGCCAGCATACTCCACCCAGGGGGGAATCAGCCCCAGCATTTT
17 TRBJ1-5 TRBD1 TRBV7-9 NA CASSPTTGANSNQPQHF TGTGCCAGCAGCCCCACGACAGGGGCGAATAGCAATCAGCCCCAGCATTTT
13 TRBJ1-3 NA TRBV29-1 once CSVARGSGNTIYF TGCAGCGTGGCACGAGGCTCTGGAAACACCATATATTTT
15 TRBJ2-4 TRBD1 TRBV11-2 NA CASSLRRQGPNIQYF TGTGCCAGCAGCTTACGTCGACAGGGCCCAAACATTCAGTACTTC
15 TRBJ1-4 TRBD1 TRBV28 NA CASRPPGQGYEKLFF TGTGCCAGCAGACCGCCGGGACAGGGCTATGAAAAACTGTTTTTT
14 TRBJ2-7 TRBD1 TRBV11-2 few CASSTRDSLYEQYF TGTGCCAGCAGCACCCGGGACAGCCTTTACGAGCAGTACTTC
18 TRBJ2-3 NA TRBV19 NA CASSIDRVVSGVTDTQYF TGTGCCAGTAGTATAGATCGAGTGGTTAGCGGAGTCACAGATACGCAGTATTTT
15 TRBJ1-4 NA TRBV7-2 once CASSLEGATNEKLFF TGTGCCAGCAGCTTAGAGGGGGCAACTAATGAAAAACTGTTTTTT
13 TRBJ2-7 NA TRBV24-1 NA CATRGTGNYEQYF TGTGCCACCAGGGGAACAGGGAACTACGAGCAGTACTTC
15 TRBJ2-1 TRBD2 TRBV13 NA CASSLRGLAGVEQFF TGTGCCAGCAGCCTGAGGGGACTAGCGGGAGTTGAGCAGTTCTTC
15 TRBJ2-2 NA TRBV18 NA CASSPVSSNTGELFF TGTGCCAGCTCACCTGTCAGTTCGAACACCGGGGAGCTGTTTTTT